This record concerns one T cell receptor (beta chain) sequence. The data originate from a study of blood T cell repertoires in COVID-19. Study at large: PBMCs, B-cell-depleted T cells, or T cells provided the cDNA or gDNA that made up the material.

Data came from immunoSEQ multiplex PCR; TCRdb stores just in-frame clones and leaves some out. The data hold about 56,000 clones, with more than 80% observed a single time. V shed 3 bases and J shed 2 bases, with 8 bases lying between them. CDR3 length equals 14 residues. Germline V lookup: CDR1 SGDLS, CDR2 YYNGEE. The sequence derives from a human donor in a cohort sampled during active COVID-19. The rearrangement uses TRBV9 and TRBJ2-2; no definite D call. Material for sequencing was peripheral blood. This CDR3 reads CASSDGPNTGELFF. CDR3 DNA: TGTGCCAGCAGCGACGGTCCAAACACCGGGGAGCTGTTTTTT.